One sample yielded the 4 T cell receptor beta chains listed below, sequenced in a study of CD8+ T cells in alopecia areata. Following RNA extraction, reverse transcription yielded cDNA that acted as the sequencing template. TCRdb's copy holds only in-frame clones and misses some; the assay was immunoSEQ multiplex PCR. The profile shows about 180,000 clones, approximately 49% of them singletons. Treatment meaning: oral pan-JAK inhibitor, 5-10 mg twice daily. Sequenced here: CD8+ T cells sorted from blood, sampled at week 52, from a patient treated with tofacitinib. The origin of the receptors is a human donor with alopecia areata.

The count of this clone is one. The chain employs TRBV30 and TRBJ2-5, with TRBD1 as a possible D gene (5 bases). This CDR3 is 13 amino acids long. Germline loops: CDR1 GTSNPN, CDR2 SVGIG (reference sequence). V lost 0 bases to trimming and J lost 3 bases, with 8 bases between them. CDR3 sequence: CAWSVQVKETQYF. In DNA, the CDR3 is TGTGCCTGGAGTGTACAGGTCAAAGAGACCCAGTACTTC.

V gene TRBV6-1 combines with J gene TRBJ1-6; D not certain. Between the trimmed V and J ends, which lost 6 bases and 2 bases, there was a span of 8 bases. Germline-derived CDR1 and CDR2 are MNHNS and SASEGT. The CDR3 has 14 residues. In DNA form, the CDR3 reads TGTGCCAGCAGACCGGAACCCTATAATTCACCCCTCCACTTT. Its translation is CASRPEPYNSPLHF.

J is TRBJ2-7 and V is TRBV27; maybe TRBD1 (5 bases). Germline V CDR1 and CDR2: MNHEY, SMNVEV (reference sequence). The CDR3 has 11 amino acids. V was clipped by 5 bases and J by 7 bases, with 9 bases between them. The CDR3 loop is CASSLQGEQYF. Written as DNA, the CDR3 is TGTGCCAGCAGTCTCCAGGGAGAGCAGTACTTC.

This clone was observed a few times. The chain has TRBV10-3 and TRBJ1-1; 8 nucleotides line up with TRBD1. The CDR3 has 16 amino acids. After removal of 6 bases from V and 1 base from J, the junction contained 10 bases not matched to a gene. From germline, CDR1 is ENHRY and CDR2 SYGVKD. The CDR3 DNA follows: TGTGCCATCAGGGAAAACGTCCAGGGGGCGAACACTGAAGCTTTCTTT. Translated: CAIRENVQGANTEAFF.